These T cell receptor beta chains were read from a single sample in a study of radiotherapy plus CTLA-4 blockade in lung cancer. The repertoire was sequenced with immunoSEQ multiplex PCR; TCRdb's copy has only in-frame clones and lacks some. The sample carries 40,000 to 50,000 clones, 82% recorded once. Sequenced here: peripheral blood, sampled from a patient treated with radiotherapy plus ipilimumab. The receptors were sampled from a human donor with non-small cell lung cancer who had stable disease on radiotherapy plus ipilimumab. CDR3s leave out the opening cysteine and the closing phenylalanine or tryptophan. Where a row states a size, it is once, few, many or the class of an expanded clone; other rows omit it.

j_call v_call clone_size cdr3_aa
TRBJ2-4 TRBV2 once AAKHGGGPNIQY
TRBJ2-7 TRBV7-9 . ASSLSGSGDEQY
TRBJ2-7 TRBV27 . ASKRTGKFYEQY
TRBJ1-1 TRBV4-3 few ASTLGGNTEAF
TRBJ2-7 TRBV27 . ASSLHRGLAGAYEQY
TRBJ2-7 TRBV28 . ASRADYEQY
TRBJ1-4 TRBV28 . ASRRGTGPATNEKLF
TRBJ2-3 TRBV7-9 . ASSFGLAGEGSTDTQY
TRBJ2-2 TRBV19 . ASSIGGLAGVAGELF
TRBJ1-2 TRBV15 . ATSREGTVEFYGYT
TRBJ2-7 TRBV28 . ASSLTGVHEQY
TRBJ1-5 TRBV18 . ASSPIEGHSNQPQH
TRBJ2-5 TRBV28 once ASSWTGNGETQY
TRBJ1-4 TRBV19 . ASSTPREGTVSKEVF
TRBJ2-3 TRBV18 . ASSPQSGRSDTQY
TRBJ1-1 TRBV7-2 . ASRTGKDWTEAF
. TRBV2 . ASSGQREVNEQY
TRBJ2-7 TRBV6-4 few ASHMISGRAGQY
TRBJ1-5 TRBV2 few ASSEDRGPNSNQPQH
TRBJ2-3 TRBV5-1 . ASSPLAGVSDTQY
TRBJ1-6 TRBV5-4 once ASSSDRGDVSALH
TRBJ2-7 TRBV18 . ASSPRQGRNEQY
TRBJ1-2 TRBV10-3 . AISESDSYGYT
TRBJ1-5 TRBV6-1 . ASSEVQGARQPQH
TRBJ2-7 TRBV7-9 . ASSFREGEQY